These 26 T cell receptor beta chains originate from one sample sequenced in a study of cytomegalovirus exposure and HLA in healthy donors. Clones were read by immunoSEQ multiplex PCR, and TCRdb kept only the in-frame ones, dropping some. The table lists around 120,000 clones, 88% of them singletons. The sequencing sample was made of PBMCs. These receptors were taken from a woman under 30 in good health and CMV-seropositive.

This chain joins TRBV5-1 and TRBJ1-2, with 7 bases fitting TRBD1. Germline lookup yields CDR1 SGHRS and CDR2 YFSETQ. Trimming took 1 base from V and 4 from J; bases not matched to a gene: 7. The CDR3 length is 15 residues. CDR3 region: CASSLTGVGGYGYTF. Written as DNA, the CDR3 is TGCGCCAGCAGCTTGACAGGGGTCGGTGGCTATGGCTACACCTTC.

The chain recombines TRBV7-2 with TRBJ2-4, with 7 bases that match TRBD1. The CDR3 totals 14 residues. V lost 5 bases and J lost 5; bases outside the gene matches: 6. The germline gives CDR1 SGHTA, CDR2 FQGNSA. The CDR3 coding sequence is TGTGCCAGCAGCGGCAGGGGGTTCCAAAACATTCAGTACTTC. It codes for CASSGRGFQNIQYF.

The V call is TRBV29-1, the J call TRBJ2-5; D is uncertain. V lost 4 bases to trimming and J lost 5 bases, with 14 bases between them. Looked up from germline, CDR1 is SQVTM and CDR2 is ANQGSEA. CDR3 size: 13 residues. CDR3 in amino acids: CSVATGSAETQYF. The CDR3 DNA follows: TGCAGCGTTGCGACCGGGTCGGCGGAGACCCAGTACTTC.

This clone was seen more than once but under ten times. An end of the junction differs from the germline gene, which may be a read error. The gene calls are TRBV6-1 and TRBJ2-7; a weak D match, TRBD1 (7 bases). Looked up from germline, CDR1 is MNHNS and CDR2 is SASEGT. The CDR3 spans 11 residues. The CDR3 sequence is CASSEESGGNF. The CDR3 DNA reads as TGTGCCAGCAGTGAAGAGTCAGGGGGGAACTTC.

The CDR3 bases are TGTGCCAGCTCACGGGCGGGGGCGAACACAGATACGCAGTATTTT. It yields the protein CASSRAGANTDTQYF. The chain combines TRBV18 with TRBJ2-3; D is perhaps TRBD2 (7 bases). Germline CDR1 KGHSH, CDR2 LQKENI. V lost 4 bases to trimming and J lost 2 bases, with 13 bases between them. The CDR3 has 15 residues.

V is TRBV11-3 and J is TRBJ2-7; 9 bases are shared with TRBD2. V was pared by 3 bases and J by 5 bases, with 5 bases of the junction left unmatched. The germline V gene encodes CDR1 SGHNT and CDR2 YENEEA. The CDR3 has 14 residues. The CDR3 bases are TGTGCCAGCAGCTTGCCGGGACTAGCTCACGAGCAGTACTTC. It codes for CASSLPGLAHEQYF.

Comments on this clone: The sample holds other DNA sequences that translate to the same CDR3. V gene TRBV5-1 combines with J gene TRBJ2-1; D might be TRBD2 (6 bases). In germline, CDR1 is SGHRS, CDR2 YFSETQ. CDR3 length: 15 residues. The V and J ends lost 0 bases and 1 base respectively, with 8 bases between them. This CDR3 is CASSLGGVSYNEQFF. CDR3 nucleotide sequence: TGCGCCAGCAGCTTGGGGGGGGTGTCCTACAATGAGCAGTTCTTC.

The chain joins TRBV5-4 to TRBJ2-1; D gene ambiguous. The V gene lost 6 bases and the J gene lost 3 bases, with 16 bases spanning the gap. This CDR3 has 15 amino acids. Germline CDR1 is SGHNT and CDR2 is YYREEE (reference sequence). The CDR3 here is CASTLDQTGYNEQFF. The CDR3 nucleotides read TGTGCCAGCACCCTAGATCAAACCGGCTACAATGAGCAGTTCTTC.

CDR3 sequence reads: CAWKTGRGYTF. The CDR3 coding sequence is TGTGCCTGGAAAACGGGGAGAGGCTACACCTTC. The chain employs TRBV30 and TRBJ1-2; unclear D gene. Germline V gene sequence: CDR1 GTSNPN, CDR2 SVGIG (reference sequence). Deletions cut 4 bases from V and 8 bases from J, with 11 bases between. CDR3 length: 11 residues.

Details on this clone: Different DNA sequences within this sample yield the same CDR3. The chain employs TRBV5-1 and TRBJ2-7; 7 bases are a match to TRBD1. In germline, CDR1 is SGHRS, CDR2 YFSETQ. The CDR3 has 15 amino acids. The V and J ends lost 2 bases and 0 bases, in that order; junction bases with no gene match: 5. The CDR3 loop reads CASSLTGAYSYEQYF. Written as DNA, the CDR3 is TGCGCCAGCAGCTTAACAGGGGCCTACTCCTACGAGCAGTACTTC.

This chain links TRBV5-4 with TRBJ1-2; D gene unclear. Trimming left V 4 bases short and J 3 bases short, with 10 bases between. The length of the CDR3 is 13 residues. Germline CDR1 reads SGHNT; CDR2 reads YYREEE (reference sequence). CDR3: CASSNGGDYGYTF. The DNA of the CDR3 is TGTGCCAGCAGCAATGGCGGAGACTATGGCTACACCTTC.

The chain recombines TRBV7-9 with TRBJ2-2, with D possibly matching TRBD1 (6 bases). V was trimmed by 1 base and J by 4 bases, leaving 10 bases between them. Germline loops: CDR1 SEHNR, CDR2 FQNEAQ (reference sequence). The CDR3 loop spans 15 amino acids. CDR3 protein: CASSLGTVVTGELFF. CDR3 bases: TGTGCCAGCAGCTTAGGGACAGTTGTCACCGGGGAGCTGTTTTTT.

Worth noting for this clone: Distinct nucleotide sequences in the sample also encode this CDR3. The J gene is TRBJ1-5, the V gene TRBV27; 9 nucleotides line up with TRBD1. The CDR3 consists of 14 residues. The junction had 0 bases not matched to a gene; V was cut back by 2 bases and J by 4 bases. Per the germline V gene, CDR1 is MNHEY and CDR2 is SMNVEV (reference sequence). The CDR3 nucleotides are TGTGCCAGCAGTTTAGGACAGGGGAATCAGCCCCAGCATTTT. It is translated as CASSLGQGNQPQHF.

In its sample, this clone was seen a few times. The chain joins TRBV29-1 to TRBJ1-2, with a possible D match to TRBD1 (6 bases). With 7 bases removed from V and 3 bases from J, the gap between germline ends came to 18 bases. Germline V gene data show CDR1 as SQVTM and CDR2 as ANQGSEA. The CDR3 has 14 residues. The CDR3 nucleotides are TGCAGCGCAATAAGCTCGACAGGTGACTATGGCTACACCTTC. Translated: CSAISSTGDYGYTF.

The chain links TRBV15 to TRBJ2-3; 7 nucleotides line up with TRBD2. Germline V gives CDR1 LNHNV, CDR2 YYDKDF (reference sequence). The CDR3 sequence is 13 residues long. Trimming cost V 6 bases and J 4 bases; bases outside gene matches: 4. CDR3 sequence reads: CATRGLVADTQYF. DNA of the CDR3: TGTGCCACCAGAGGACTAGTGGCAGATACGCAGTATTTT.

The V gene is TRBV4-3, the J gene TRBJ2-4, with 11 bases aligning to TRBD2. Germline V gene data show CDR1 as LGHNA and CDR2 as YSLEER. This CDR3 is built from 17 residues. Trimming cost V 1 base and J 5 bases; bases outside gene matches: 7. In nucleotides, the CDR3 is TGCGCCAGCAGCCAAGTTACTAGCGGGAGTCCAGAAAACATTCAGTACTTC. Amino acids: CASSQVTSGSPENIQYF.

This rearrangement joins TRBV6-1 to TRBJ1-2, with no clear D. V shed 6 bases and J shed 8 bases, with 22 bases lying between them. The length of the CDR3 is 15 residues. Germline-derived CDR1 and CDR2 are MNHNS and SASEGT. In nucleotides, the CDR3 is TGTGCCAGCAGGGGTCTCGGGAGAAGTCCGAGGGGCTACACCTTC. Residues: CASRGLGRSPRGYTF.

This clone was picked up one time. The chain uses TRBV6-6 and TRBJ2-1; 9 bases fit TRBD2. Germline V gene lookup returns CDR1 MNHNY and CDR2 SVGAGI (reference sequence). Losses at the gene ends were 5 bases for V and 7 bases for J; bases not matched to a gene: 6. The CDR3 contains 14 residues. The DNA for the CDR3 is TGTGCCAGCAGTGAGGCGGGAGGGTTTAATGAGCAGTTCTTC. This sequence encodes CASSEAGGFNEQFF.

The gene calls are TRBV7-8 and TRBJ2-7; 9 bases agree with TRBD2. This CDR3 region has 16 residues. V shed 5 bases and J 4 bases; nucleotides not matched to a gene: 12. Germline values: CDR1 SGHVS, CDR2 FQNEAQ. CDR3 residues: CASSNSGSNPVYEQYF. CDR3 coding DNA: TGTGCCAGCAGCAATAGCGGGAGTAATCCTGTGTACGAGCAGTACTTC.

The chain couples TRBV19 to TRBJ2-7, with 11 bases matching TRBD2. Per the germline V gene, CDR1 is LNHDA and CDR2 is SQIVND (reference sequence). The CDR3 spans 14 residues. The V and J ends lost 4 bases and 2 bases, in that order; junction bases with no gene match: 1. CDR3 residues: CASSRLAGPYEQYF. Here the CDR3 DNA reads TGTGCCAGTAGTAGACTAGCGGGACCCTACGAGCAGTACTTC.

The chain joins TRBV5-1 to TRBJ1-1; TRBD1 might be the D (6 bases). Trimming removed 0 bases from V and 1 base from J, with 10 bases in between. The length of the CDR3 is 15 residues. Germline CDR1 SGHRS, CDR2 YFSETQ. The CDR3 is CASSLAPQGNTEAFF. The DNA for the CDR3 is TGCGCCAGCAGCTTGGCACCACAGGGGAACACTGAAGCTTTCTTT.

This sequence joins TRBV10-3 and TRBJ1-5; weak D call: TRBD1 (6 bases). In germline, CDR1 is ENHRY, CDR2 SYGVKD. The ends were cut back, 7 bases at V and 5 bases at J, with 15 bases in the middle. The CDR3 is 14 residues long. The DNA for the CDR3 is TGTGCCATCATGTCGGGGGCGGGAGATCAGCCCCAGCATTTT. This encodes CAIMSGAGDQPQHF.

The V and J genes are TRBV5-6 and TRBJ1-2, with D perhaps matching TRBD1 (5 bases). Per germline, CDR1 SGHDT and CDR2 YYEEEE. There are 13 residues in the CDR3. V gave up 3 bases and J gave up 3 bases, with 9 bases separating them. CDR3 sequence: CASSSQGYYGYTF. The DNA for the CDR3 is TGTGCCAGCAGCTCGCAGGGCTACTATGGCTACACCTTC.

A single count supports this clone. V and J are TRBV2 and TRBJ2-7, with 7 bases identical to TRBD2. This CDR3 is built from 15 residues. J lost 3 bases, V lost 1 base, and 6 bases had no gene match. Germline lookup yields CDR1 SNHLY and CDR2 FYNNEI. DNA for the CDR3: TGTGCCAGCAGTGAAGGTCGAGCGGGGTACTACGAGCAGTACTTC. It encodes CASSEGRAGYYEQYF.

The chain carries TRBV7-3 and TRBJ2-1; 16 positions match TRBD2. This CDR3 region has 18 residues. The V gene's germline CDR1 is SGHTA and CDR2 FQGTGA. V lost 5 bases to trimming and J lost 8 bases; unmatched junction nucleotides: 12. Here the CDR3 reads CASSAPGLAGGPGDEQFF. The CDR3 nucleotides are TGTGCCAGCAGCGCCCCGGGACTAGCGGGGGGGCCTGGGGATGAGCAGTTCTTC. Combining the CDR3 with reference TRBV7-3 and TRBJ2-1 gives the whole variable domain GAGVSQTPSNKVTEKGKYVELRCDPISGHTALYWYRQSLGQGPEFLIYFQGTGAADDSGLPNDRFFAVRPEGSVSTLKIQRTERGDSAVYLCASSAPGLAGGPGDEQFFGPGTRLTVL.

The genes are TRBV7-3 and TRBJ2-7; 8 bases fit TRBD2. Germline V gene data show CDR1 as SGHTA and CDR2 as FQGTGA. The CDR3 has 16 residues. The junction had 13 bases not matched to a gene; V was cut back by 7 bases and J by 2 bases. The CDR3 sequence is CASTASPGLGAYEQYF. The CDR3 coding sequence is TGTGCCAGCACCGCAAGTCCGGGACTAGGGGCCTACGAGCAGTACTTC.